One T cell receptor beta chain is described in this entry. The target antigen is unknown. The CDR3 totals 13 residues. Germline CDR1 and CDR2: SQVTM and ANQGSEA. V dropped 6 bases and J dropped 16; count of bases not matched to a gene: 16. Assay: immunoSEQ multiplex PCR; the TCRdb copy retains only in-frame clones and omits some. The sample has about 85,000 clones; around 88% are singletons. Those with chemo-refractory metastatic non-small-cell lung cancer were treated with focal radiation combined with CTLA-4 blockade using ipilimumab. This entry is derived from a study of radiotherapy plus CTLA-4 blockade in lung cancer. Across the whole study: Objective responses were observed in approximately 20% of patients, and disease control was achieved by approximately 30%.

Study-wide results and caveats: Reports identified early blood T cell clone dynamics, with interferon-beta, as the best response predictor.

This TCR was sampled from a human donor with non-small cell lung cancer who had a partial response to radiotherapy plus ipilimumab. This chain uses TRBV29-1 with TRBJ2-1; 9 bases line up with TRBD2. The sample in question was peripheral blood, obtained from a patient treated with radiotherapy plus ipilimumab. For the CDR3, the DNA is TGCAGCGTACGGACTAGCGTACTACCCTCCGCTTTCTTC. This translates into CSVRTSVLPSAFF.